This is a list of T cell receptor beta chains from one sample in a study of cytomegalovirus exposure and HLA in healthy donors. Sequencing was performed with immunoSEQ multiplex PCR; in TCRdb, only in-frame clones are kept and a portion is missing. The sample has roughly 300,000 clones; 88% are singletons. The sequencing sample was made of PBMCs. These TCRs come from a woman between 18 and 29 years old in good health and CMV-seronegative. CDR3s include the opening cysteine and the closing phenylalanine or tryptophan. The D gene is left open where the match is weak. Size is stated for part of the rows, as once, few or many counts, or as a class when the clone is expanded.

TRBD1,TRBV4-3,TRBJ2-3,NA,TGCGCCAGCAGCCAAGACCCCTCGACAGGGGCGAGAAAGGATACGCAGTATTTT,CASSQDPSTGARKDTQYF
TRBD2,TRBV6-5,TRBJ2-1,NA,TGTGCCAGCAGTGGGACTAGCGGGAGCAGGTATGAGCAGTTCTTC,CASSGTSGSRYEQFF
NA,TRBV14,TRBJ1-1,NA,TGTGCCAGCAGCTTACGCGGGGTAACTGAAGCTTTCTTT,CASSLRGVTEAFF
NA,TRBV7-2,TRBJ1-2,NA,TGTGCCAGCAGCAACAGGGTCTCTGGCTACACCTTC,CASSNRVSGYTF
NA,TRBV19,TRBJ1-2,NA,TGTGCCAGTAGTATATCCCCAGGGAGAGGGGGTTATGGCTACACCTTC,CASSISPGRGGYGYTF
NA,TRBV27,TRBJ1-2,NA,TGTGCCAGCAGTTTTTCCAGAGGCTATGGCTACACCTTC,CASSFSRGYGYTF
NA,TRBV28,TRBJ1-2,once,TGTGCCAGCATAAACAGGAGCTATGGCTACACCTTC,CASINRSYGYTF
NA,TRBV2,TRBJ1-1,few,TGTGCCGCCCCCCGGGGCGGGGGAACTGAAGCTTTCTTT,CAAPRGGGTEAFF
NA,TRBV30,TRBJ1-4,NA,TGTGCCTGGGGCGGGGGGGCATTTAATGAAAAACTGTTTTTT,CAWGGGAFNEKLFF
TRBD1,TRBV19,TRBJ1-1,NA,TGTGCCAGTAGATGGACAGGGAGGAAAACTGAAGCTTTCTTT,CASRWTGRKTEAFF
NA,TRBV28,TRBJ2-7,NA,TGTGCCAGCAGTTTGCGCCGGGAGACCTACGAGCAGTACTTC,CASSLRRETYEQYF
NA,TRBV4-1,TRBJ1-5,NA,TGCGCCAGCAGCCAGGAACCGACAGGCAATCAGCCCCAGCATTTT,CASSQEPTGNQPQHF
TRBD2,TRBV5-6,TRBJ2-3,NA,TGTGCCAGCAGCTTGTTGACTAGCGGGACAGATACGCAGTATTTT,CASSLLTSGTDTQYF
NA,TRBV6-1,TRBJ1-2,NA,TGTGCCAGCAGTGCGGCCCATCGGGACTATGGCTACACCTTC,CASSAAHRDYGYTF
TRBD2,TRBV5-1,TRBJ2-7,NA,TGCGCCAGCAGCTCCGGACTAGCGGGAGCCTACGAGCAGTACTTC,CASSSGLAGAYEQYF
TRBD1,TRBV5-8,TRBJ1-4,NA,TGTGCCAGCAGCCTGGGACAGGGGAGGACTAATGAAAAACTGTTTTTT,CASSLGQGRTNEKLFF
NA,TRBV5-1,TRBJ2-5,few,TGCGCCAGCAGCTTGGCCACCAGGGATCTAAAGACCCAGTACTTC,CASSLATRDLKTQYF
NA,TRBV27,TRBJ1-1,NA,TGTGCCAGCAGCCGTCAGACAGTCGCTAAACCCAATAACACTGAAGCTTTCTTT,CASSRQTVAKPNNTEAFF
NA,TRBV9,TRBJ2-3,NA,TGTGCCAGCAGCCTCTCTAGCTCTCCGGGAGATACGCAGTATTTT,CASSLSSSPGDTQYF
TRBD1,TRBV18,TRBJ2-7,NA,TGTGCCAGCTCGCCTATTCCGGGACAGAGTAGCTCCTACGAGCAGTACTTC,CASSPIPGQSSSYEQYF
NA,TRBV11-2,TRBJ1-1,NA,TGTGCCAGCAGCTTAGAAGGGGGGGGCCCTGGGACTTTCTTT,CASSLEGGGPGTFF
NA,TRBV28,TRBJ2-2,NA,TGTGCCAGCAGTTTTGGGGCAGGGGCGAACACCGGGGAGCTGTTTTTT,CASSFGAGANTGELFF